These 26 T cell receptor beta chains were sequenced from one sample in a study of blood T cell repertoires in COVID-19. Sequenced by immunoSEQ multiplex PCR; TCRdb stores in-frame clones only, minus some. The table shows about 200,000 clones, with approximately 82% occurring only once. Material: peripheral blood. The receptor source for this set is a human donor in a cohort sampled during active COVID-19.

This chain uses TRBV10-1 with TRBJ1-2; maybe TRBD1 (5 bases). V gave up 6 bases and J gave up 3 bases, with 11 bases separating them. CDR1 is WNHNN and CDR2 is SYGVQD in the germline V gene (reference sequence). The CDR3 sequence is 13 residues long. CDR3 sequence reads: CASSPGGDYGYTF. The DNA of the CDR3 is TGCGCCAGCAGCCCCGGGGGAGACTATGGCTACACCTTC.

The J gene is TRBJ1-5, the V gene TRBV7-8, with a tentative D call TRBD1 (5 bases). Germline V gives CDR1 SGHVS, CDR2 FQNEAQ. Trimming left V 7 bases short and J 1 base short, with 8 bases between. This CDR3 is 13 amino acids long. This CDR3 reads CASTQGSNQPQHF. For the CDR3, the DNA is TGTGCCAGCACCCAGGGAAGCAATCAGCCCCAGCATTTT.

This chain links TRBV5-1 with TRBJ2-7; D not resolved. V lost 0 bases and J 5 bases, leaving 3 bases between the germline ends. The CDR3 has 11 residues. CDR1 is SGHRS, CDR2 YFSETQ, per germline. The CDR3 spells CASSLGDEQYF. As DNA, the CDR3 is TGCGCCAGCAGCTTGGGCGACGAGCAGTACTTC. The variable domain in full, completed from reference TRBV5-1 and TRBJ2-7, reads KAGVTQTPRYLIKTRGQQVTLSCSPISGHRSVSWYQQTPGQGLQFLFEYFSETQRNKGNFPGRFSGRQFSNSRSEMNVSTLELGDSALYLCASSLGDEQYFGPGTRLTVT.

The chain recombines TRBV11-3 with TRBJ2-1; 10 bases agree with TRBD2. V lost 5 bases, J lost 9 bases, and 16 bases stayed unmatched. Germline assignment: CDR1 SGHNT and CDR2 YENEEA. The CDR3 is 17 residues long. The CDR3, as DNA: TGTGCCAGCAGCGACACCCCGGCTAGCGGGAGTCAGGGTGAGCAGTTCTTC. Residues: CASSDTPASGSQGEQFF. Filled out from reference TRBV11-3 and TRBJ2-1, the complete variable domain reads EAGVVQSPRYKIIEKKQPVAFWCNPISGHNTLYWYLQNLGQGPELLIRYENEEAVDDSQLPKDRFSAERLKGVDSTLKIQPAELGDSAVYLCASSDTPASGSQGEQFFGPGTRLTVL.

The chain is built from TRBV7-6 and TRBJ2-3; 8 nucleotides line up with TRBD1. V gave up 6 bases and J gave up 4 bases; unmatched junction bases: 9. This CDR3 spans 15 amino acids. CDR1 and CDR2 (germline): SGHVS, FNYEAQ. CDR3 nucleotides: TGTGCCAGCAGGGCGGACAGGGACGGCCCAGATACGCAGTATTTT. Translating gives CASRADRDGPDTQYF. Full variable domain (outside the CDR3, taken from reference TRBV7-6 and TRBJ2-3): GAGVSQSPRYKVTKRGQDVALRCDPISGHVSLYWYRQALGQGPEFLTYFNYEAQQDKSGLPNDRFSAERPEGSISTLTIQRTEQRDSAMYRCASRADRDGPDTQYFGPGTRLTVL.

The rearrangement uses TRBV15 and TRBJ2-5; the D gene is possibly TRBD1 (6 bases). V was shortened by 3 bases and J by 2 bases, with 13 bases between the two germline ends. This CDR3 is 15 amino acids long. Germline V gene data show CDR1 as LNHNV and CDR2 as YYDKDF (reference sequence). CDR3: CATSRTGAPQETQYF. DNA for the CDR3: TGTGCCACCAGCAGGACAGGTGCTCCTCAAGAGACCCAGTACTTC.

This clone appeared a few times. This chain links TRBV29-1 with TRBJ2-7, with a possible D match to TRBD2 (5 bases). Germline lookup yields CDR1 SQVTM and CDR2 ANQGSEA. This CDR3 spans 16 amino acids. V was trimmed by 6 bases and J by 2 bases, leaving 23 bases between them. Written as DNA, the CDR3 is TGCAGCGTCCTTCCTAGAGGGCCGATGAGGGCCTACGAGCAGTACTTC. Residues: CSVLPRGPMRAYEQYF.

This clone was detected only once. The chain recombines TRBV5-1 with TRBJ1-4; 8 bases are a match to TRBD1. The J segment lost 5 bases and the V segment lost 3 bases, leaving 9 bases of the junction unmatched. The germline CDR1 and CDR2 sequences are SGHRS and YFSETQ. The CDR3 is made up of 16 amino acids. The CDR3 DNA reads TGCGCCAGCAGCTGGGGGCATGGGGACAGGAATGAAAAACTGTTTTTT. It yields the protein CASSWGHGDRNEKLFF. Looking up the rest from reference TRBV5-1 and TRBJ1-4 gives the full variable domain: KAGVTQTPRYLIKTRGQQVTLSCSPISGHRSVSWYQQTPGQGLQFLFEYFSETQRNKGNFPGRFSGRQFSNSRSEMNVSTLELGDSALYLCASSWGHGDRNEKLFFGSGTQLSVL.

This clone was counted only a few times. The chain uses TRBV24-1 and TRBJ2-3, with 7 bases identical to TRBD1. V lost 3 bases, J lost 2 bases, and 10 bases stayed unmatched. The V gene's germline CDR1 is KGHDR and CDR2 SFDVKD. CDR3 size: 17 residues. The CDR3 DNA sequence: TGTGCCACCAGTGATCCGCGACAGGGCCTGGCCACAGATACGCAGTATTTT. This translates into CATSDPRQGLATDTQYF.

The V call is TRBV2, the J call TRBJ2-1; 9 positions agree with TRBD2. With 6 bases clipped from V and 9 bases from J, the junction kept 12 bases outside the gene matches. Germline CDR1 reads SNHLY; CDR2 reads FYNNEI. This CDR3 has 15 amino acids. Written as DNA, the CDR3 is TGTGCCAGCAGCTCCCGGGTAGCGGGAGACAGTGAGCAGTTCTTC. It is translated as CASSSRVAGDSEQFF.

The sample holds a few counts of this clone. This chain connects TRBV19 to TRBJ2-6; 10 nucleotides align to TRBD1. V lost 4 bases, J lost 2 bases, and 14 bases stayed unmatched. The germline CDR1 and CDR2 sequences are LNHDA and SQIVND (reference sequence). This CDR3 spans 20 amino acids. The CDR3 region is CASSTPQTGGMSPGANVLTF. CDR3 sequence (DNA): TGTGCCAGTAGTACACCTCAGACAGGGGGCATGTCTCCTGGGGCCAACGTCCTGACTTTC.

A single count supports this clone. V gene TRBV6-5 combines with J gene TRBJ1-5; 9 bases fit TRBD1. CDR3 length: 15 amino acids. J gave up 9 bases and V 6 bases, and 12 bases lay outside the gene matches. Germline assignment: CDR1 MNHEY and CDR2 SVGAGI. CDR3 nucleotides: TGTGCCAGCAGCCAGGGAGACAGGGGGTCCCTGCCCCAGCATTTT. Its protein is CASSQGDRGSLPQHF.

This clone has just one count. The V and J genes are TRBV9 and TRBJ2-5, with 7 bases lining up with TRBD2. CDR3 length: 12 amino acids. Germline V gives CDR1 SGDLS, CDR2 YYNGEE. V gave up 5 bases and J gave up 4 bases; unmatched junction bases: 2. The CDR3 DNA reads as TGTGCCAGCAGGGGCGGGGGAGAGACCCAGTACTTC. It yields the protein CASRGGGETQYF.

The chain joins TRBV19 to TRBJ1-4; TRBD1 aligns across 7 bases. CDR1 LNHDA and CDR2 SQIVND come from the germline V gene (reference sequence). CDR3 size: 14 residues. Trimming at V came to 5 bases and at J to 5 bases, leaving 5 bases not matched to a gene. For the CDR3, the DNA is TGTGCCAGTAGTCCGGGGACAGCAAATGAAAAACTGTTTTTT. Residues: CASSPGTANEKLFF.

The J gene is TRBJ2-2, the V gene TRBV9, with 10 bases fitting TRBD1. V dropped 0 bases and J dropped 4; count of bases not matched to a gene: 6. Per germline, CDR1 SGDLS and CDR2 YYNGEE. The length of the CDR3 is 17 residues. This CDR3 is CASSVGQGAIFTGELFF. CDR3 bases: TGTGCCAGCAGCGTAGGACAGGGGGCGATTTTCACCGGGGAGCTGTTTTTT.

CDR3 protein: CASSLGLAGTSTDTQYF. CDR3 coding DNA: TGTGCCAGCAGCTTGGGGCTAGCGGGTACTAGCACAGATACGCAGTATTTT. This chain joins TRBV5-4 and TRBJ2-3; 8 bases align to TRBD2. CDR1 is SGHNT and CDR2 is YYREEE in the germline V gene (reference sequence). The trim removed 0 bases at V and 0 bases at J, leaving 6 bases unmatched. The CDR3 contains 17 residues. Using reference TRBV5-4 and TRBJ2-3 for the parts outside the CDR3, the full variable domain is ETGVTQSPTHLIKTRGQQVTLRCSSQSGHNTVSWYQQALGQGPQFIFQYYREEENGRGNFPPRFSGLQFPNYSSELNVNALELDDSALYLCASSLGLAGTSTDTQYFGPGTRLTVL.

The rearrangement uses TRBV3-1 (or the pseudogene TRBV3-2) and TRBJ1-1; 9 bases align to TRBD1. Germline V gene sequence: CDR1 LGHDT, CDR2 YNNKEL (reference sequence). This CDR3 has 14 amino acids. Trimming removed 4 bases from V and 6 bases from J; junction bases left unmatched: 6. The CDR3 loop reads CASSPWTGDAEAFF. The CDR3 DNA is TGTGCCAGCAGCCCTTGGACAGGGGACGCTGAAGCTTTCTTT.

Written as DNA, the CDR3 is TGTGCCAGCTCACCACTGCAGGAAGCAGAAAGCTACACCTTC. This encodes CASSPLQEAESYTF. The chain uses TRBV18 and TRBJ1-2; no reliable D call. Germline loops: CDR1 KGHSH, CDR2 LQKENI. The CDR3 runs 14 residues. The V end was cut by 1 base, the J end by 9 bases, with 15 bases between.

The CDR3 sequence: CASSLRGGSSNQPQHF. CDR3 DNA: TGTGCCAGCAGCTTACGGGGGGGAAGTAGCAATCAGCCCCAGCATTTT. This rearrangement joins TRBV7-2 to TRBJ1-5, with D tentatively TRBD1 (5 bases). CDR3 length equals 16 residues. The germline V and J ends were trimmed by 2 bases and 0 bases, with 11 bases remaining between them. Looked up from germline, CDR1 is SGHTA and CDR2 is FQGNSA. Supplemented by reference TRBV7-2 and TRBJ1-5, the full variable domain reads GAGVSQSPSNKVTEKGKDVELRCDPISGHTALYWYRQSLGQGLEFLIYFQGNSAPDKSGLPSDRFSAERTGGSVSTLTIQRTQQEDSAVYLCASSLRGGSSNQPQHFGDGTRLSIL.

V usage is TRBV6-1 and J usage is TRBJ1-1; D gene ambiguous. Trimming left V 5 bases short and J 11 bases short, with 15 bases between. Per the germline V gene, CDR1 is MNHNS and CDR2 is SASEGT. The CDR3 is 12 residues long. The CDR3 is CASSSPGSPAFF. CDR3 coding DNA: TGTGCCAGCAGTTCCCCGGGGAGCCCGGCTTTCTTT.

V is TRBV3-1 (or the pseudogene TRBV3-2) and J is TRBJ2-5, with 7 bases lining up with TRBD2. The CDR3 consists of 16 residues. V lost 1 base and J lost 0; bases outside the gene matches: 5. CDR1 is LGHDT, CDR2 YNNKEL, per germline (reference sequence). CDR3 region: CASSQGGSGHQETQYF. The CDR3, as DNA: TGTGCCAGCAGCCAAGGAGGTAGCGGGCACCAAGAGACCCAGTACTTC.

The V and J genes are TRBV27 and TRBJ2-2; the D gene is possibly TRBD1 (6 bases). In germline, CDR1 is MNHEY, CDR2 SMNVEV (reference sequence). This CDR3 contains 15 residues. The ends were cut back, 2 bases at V and 5 bases at J, with 12 bases in the middle. The chain's CDR3 is CASSLTGSVTGELFF. In nucleotides, the CDR3 is TGTGCCAGCAGTTTAACAGGGTCAGTGACCGGGGAGCTGTTTTTT.

CDR3 loop: CASRLTLATNEKLFF. CDR3 nucleotides: TGTGCCAGCAGGCTGACTCTGGCAACTAATGAAAAACTGTTTTTT. This sequence joins TRBV6-5 and TRBJ1-4; D remains ambiguous. V lost 6 bases and J lost 0, with 11 bases in between. CDR1 is MNHEY and CDR2 is SVGAGI in the germline V gene. This CDR3 region has 15 residues.

The gene calls are TRBV18 and TRBJ1-1; TRBD1 matches 9 bases. CDR1 is KGHSH and CDR2 is LQKENI in the germline V gene. This CDR3 is built from 16 residues. Trimming cost V 3 bases and J 1 base; bases outside gene matches: 6. CDR3: CASSPLGTGSNTEAFF. CDR3 coding DNA: TGTGCCAGCTCACCGCTGGGGACAGGGTCGAACACTGAAGCTTTCTTT.

V is TRBV5-6 and J is TRBJ2-4; D remains unclear. The CDR3 loop spans 14 amino acids. V was cut by 0 bases and J by 3 bases, with 7 bases left in between. Germline-derived CDR1 and CDR2 are SGHDT and YYEEEE. CDR3 in DNA: TGTGCCAGCAGCTTGGTAAGCGTCAAAAACATTCAGTACTTC. Translated, it gives CASSLVSVKNIQYF.

The chain uses TRBV2 and TRBJ2-1; D unclear. The germline V gene has CDR1 SNHLY and CDR2 FYNNEI. The CDR3 sequence is 11 residues long. Trimming left V 7 bases short and J 4 bases short, with 5 bases between. In DNA form, the CDR3 reads TGTGCCAGCACTGCGTACAATGAGCAGTTCTTC. Translation: CASTAYNEQFF.